These T cell receptor beta chains were read from a single sample in a study of OX40 agonist ivuxolimab in advanced cancers. The protocol was immunoSEQ multiplex PCR, while the TCRdb copy is restricted to in-frame clones and leaves out a portion. Of approximately 65,000 clones detected, around 88% appear once; the ten largest clones hold roughly 0.77%. The material sequenced was CD4+ or CD8+ T cells sorted from blood, taken in a trial of the OX40 agonist ivuxolimab. These receptors were taken from an adult with an advanced solid tumor such as melanoma, head and neck, liver or kidney cancer. CDR3s include the opening cysteine and the closing phenylalanine or tryptophan. D genes are given only for firm matches. Only part of the rows carry a size: once, few, many, or a class if the clone is expanded.

V: TRBV6-4
J: TRBJ2-1
size: -
D: -
DNA: TGTGCCAGCAGTCCCTTGGGCGGCGGCGGGCAGTTCTTC
CDR3: CASSPLGGGGQFF

V: TRBV11-2
J: TRBJ2-2
size: -
D: -
DNA: TGTGCCAGCAAATACGGGCCTTCCACCGGGGAGCTGTTTTTT
CDR3: CASKYGPSTGELFF

V: TRBV14
J: TRBJ1-2
size: -
D: TRBD1
DNA: TGTGCCAGCAGCCGTAACGAGGGGGCTGCCTATGGCTACACCTTC
CDR3: CASSRNEGAAYGYTF

V: TRBV27
J: TRBJ2-2
size: -
D: TRBD2
DNA: TGTGCCAGCAGTTTAAACCGACTAGCGGAGGGGGGCACCGGGGAGCTGTTTTTT
CDR3: CASSLNRLAEGGTGELFF

V: TRBV28
J: TRBJ2-1
size: -
D: -
DNA: TGTGCCAGCAGTACTTACCGCAGAGTAAATGAGCAGTTCTTC
CDR3: CASSTYRRVNEQFF

V: TRBV4-2
J: TRBJ2-5
size: -
D: TRBD1
DNA: TGTGCCAGCAGCCAAACCGGGACAGGGGTACGGGAGACCCAGTACTTC
CDR3: CASSQTGTGVRETQYF

V: TRBV9
J: TRBJ2-2
size: -
D: -
DNA: TGTGCCAGCAGCGCCGGACTGGCGAACACCGGGGAGCTGTTTTTT
CDR3: CASSAGLANTGELFF

V: TRBV19
J: TRBJ2-1
size: -
D: -
DNA: TGTGCCAGTAGTATAGTTGAAGGAAAGGAGTTCTTC
CDR3: CASSIVEGKEFF

V: TRBV7-3
J: TRBJ1-1
size: -
D: -
DNA: TGTGCCAGCAGTCCCCCTTCAGGCTCTGAAGCTTTCTTT
CDR3: CASSPPSGSEAFF

V: TRBV28
J: TRBJ2-1
size: -
D: -
DNA: TGTGCCAGCAGTCCCGGGACAAAGACCTACAATGAGCAGTTCTTC
CDR3: CASSPGTKTYNEQFF

V: TRBV9
J: TRBJ1-2
size: -
D: -
DNA: TGTGCCAGCAGCGTAGGGTCGGGGTCAGGCTATGGCTACACCTTC
CDR3: CASSVGSGSGYGYTF

V: TRBV2
J: TRBJ1-1
size: few
D: TRBD1
DNA: TGTGCCAGCAGGGGACAGGGGCAAACTGAAGCTTTCTTT
CDR3: CASRGQGQTEAFF

V: TRBV18
J: TRBJ2-3
size: -
D: TRBD1
DNA: TGTGCCAGCTCGGGACAGGGGGCCGGAGATACGCAGTATTTT
CDR3: CASSGQGAGDTQYF

V: TRBV9
J: TRBJ1-2
size: -
D: TRBD1
DNA: TGTGCCAGCAGCTCCGGACAGGGAGGGGACTATGGCTACACCTTC
CDR3: CASSSGQGGDYGYTF

V: TRBV28
J: TRBJ2-7
size: -
D: TRBD2
DNA: TGTGCCAGCAGATTAGCGGGAATTAACTACGAGCAGTACTTC
CDR3: CASRLAGINYEQYF

V: TRBV27
J: TRBJ2-3
size: -
D: -
DNA: TGTGCCAGCAGTTTTTGGCAGAGCACAGATACGCAGTATTTT
CDR3: CASSFWQSTDTQYF

V: TRBV19
J: TRBJ1-2
size: -
D: -
DNA: TGTGCCAGTAGTATAGGTCGTGGACAGTATAACTATGGCTACACCTTC
CDR3: CASSIGRGQYNYGYTF

V: TRBV18
J: TRBJ2-5
size: -
D: TRBD1
DNA: TGTGCCAGCTCACCCGGGACAGAGCAAGAGACCCAGTACTTC
CDR3: CASSPGTEQETQYF

V: TRBV5-1
J: TRBJ2-5
size: -
D: TRBD2
DNA: TGCGCCAGCAGCTTGGAGGGTAGCGGGCAAGAGACCCAGTACTTC
CDR3: CASSLEGSGQETQYF

V: TRBV6-1
J: TRBJ1-5
size: -
D: -
DNA: TGTGCCAGCAGTGAACGGGGTCACCTTAGCAATCAGCCCCAGCATTTT
CDR3: CASSERGHLSNQPQHF

V: TRBV10-3
J: TRBJ2-7
size: -
D: -
DNA: TGTGCCCACGGGGGGGGGACAGGGAATCTGGGCGAGCAGTACTTC
CDR3: CAHGGGTGNLGEQYF

V: TRBV7-2
J: TRBJ1-2
size: -
D: -
DNA: TGTGCCAGCAGCTCATATTGGACAGCAGTCTATGGCTACACCTTC
CDR3: CASSSYWTAVYGYTF

V: TRBV28
J: TRBJ2-3
size: -
D: TRBD1
DNA: TGTGCCAGCAGCACGACAGGGGGCAGCACAGATACGCAGTATTTT
CDR3: CASSTTGGSTDTQYF

V: TRBV11-2
J: TRBJ2-3
size: -
D: -
DNA: TGTGCCAGCAGCTTAGACCGGGGCAGCACAGATACGCAGTATTTT
CDR3: CASSLDRGSTDTQYF

V: TRBV5-1
J: TRBJ1-1
size: few
D: -
DNA: TGCGCCAGCAGCCTTAACAGGGAGGCTTTCTTT
CDR3: CASSLNREAFF

V: TRBV6-1
J: TRBJ1-6
size: -
D: -
DNA: TGTGCCAGCAGTCCTCCGGGACGCCAAAATTCACCCCTCCACTTT
CDR3: CASSPPGRQNSPLHF

V: TRBV28
J: TRBJ1-5
size: -
D: -
DNA: TGTGCCACCCTGTGGGGGGCCAATCAGCCCCAGCATTTT
CDR3: CATLWGANQPQHF

V: TRBV11-2
J: TRBJ1-1
size: few
D: -
DNA: TGTGCCAGCAGCTCCCAAGGTGGGGGGGCTGAAGCTTTCTTT
CDR3: CASSSQGGGAEAFF

V: TRBV7-2
J: TRBJ1-1
size: -
D: -
DNA: TGTGCCAGCAGCTCTATCCGTGGACCGAACACTGAAGCTTTCTTT
CDR3: CASSSIRGPNTEAFF

V: TRBV7-3
J: TRBJ2-3
size: -
D: -
DNA: TGTGCCAGCAGTTCCATGGGGGGGCCCCCAGATACGCAGTATTTT
CDR3: CASSSMGGPPDTQYF

V: TRBV11-2
J: TRBJ1-1
size: -
D: -
DNA: TGTGCCAGCAGCTTAGAACGAGTGAACACTGAAGCTTTCTTT
CDR3: CASSLERVNTEAFF

V: TRBV28
J: TRBJ2-7
size: -
D: -
DNA: TGTGCCAGCAGTACGCCGGGAGACCTACGGGAGCAGTACTTC
CDR3: CASSTPGDLREQYF

V: TRBV9
J: TRBJ2-3
size: few
D: -
DNA: TGTGCCAGCAGCCCCGGAGATTTGACGCAGTATTTT
CDR3: CASSPGDLTQYF

V: TRBV6-1
J: TRBJ1-2
size: -
D: TRBD1
DNA: TGTGCCAGCAGTGAAAGAGGGACAGGGGGGCTTGGCTACACCTTC
CDR3: CASSERGTGGLGYTF

V: TRBV10-3
J: TRBJ2-2
size: -
D: TRBD2
DNA: TGTGCCATCAGTCCTGGGACTAGCGGGAGGAGCGGGGAGCTGTTTTTT
CDR3: CAISPGTSGRSGELFF

V: TRBV5-1
J: TRBJ2-3
size: -
D: TRBD2
DNA: TGCGCCAGCAGAGAATACGGGGGGGCGGGCACAGATACGCAGTATTTT
CDR3: CASREYGGAGTDTQYF

V: TRBV6-5
J: TRBJ1-3
size: -
D: -
DNA: TGTGCCAGCATCTTCGGAAACACCATATATTTT
CDR3: CASIFGNTIYF

V: TRBV7-2
J: TRBJ1-1
size: -
D: -
DNA: TGTGCCAGCAGCTCCGGACAGTCGAACACTGAAGCTTTCTTT
CDR3: CASSSGQSNTEAFF

V: TRBV28
J: TRBJ2-1
size: -
D: TRBD2
DNA: TGTGCCAGCAGTTTATACGGCGGGGGACTCAATGAGCAGTTCTTC
CDR3: CASSLYGGGLNEQFF

V: TRBV7-3
J: TRBJ2-1
size: -
D: TRBD2
DNA: TGTGCCAGCAGCTTAGCGGGAGAGTACAATGAGCAGTTCTTC
CDR3: CASSLAGEYNEQFF

V: TRBV6-5
J: TRBJ2-7
size: -
D: -
DNA: TGTGCCAGCAGTTTCGGGGTACTCTCCTACGAGCAGTACTTC
CDR3: CASSFGVLSYEQYF

V: TRBV11-2
J: TRBJ2-3
size: -
D: TRBD1
DNA: TGTGCCAGCAGCTTACAGGACAGGGGGCCGTCAGATACGCAGTATTTT
CDR3: CASSLQDRGPSDTQYF